The subject of this entry is one TCR beta chain. What it recognizes is unknown. The CDR3 is 14 amino acids. CDR1 and CDR2 (germline): MNHEY, SVGAGI. The V and J ends lost 6 bases and 7 bases respectively, with 17 bases between them. This sample was included in a study of cytomegalovirus exposure and HLA in healthy donors. Across the study: Earlier, 110 million or so unique TCR beta sequences were recovered from roughly 180 million T cells by an analysis. Findings and limits, study-wide: In a later analysis, a missense DCLRE1C variant was linked to TCR beta V- and J-gene trimming. Near-uniform donor sequencing depth was presumed by presence/absence analyses. Earlier findings revealed that most TCR beta V segments proved productive either about 90% or about 30% of the time.

60 Vbeta and 13 Jbeta primers were used in PCR. Profiling relied on immunoSEQ multiplex PCR, and the TCRdb table lists in-frame clones only, not all of them. The repertoire holds about 110,000 clones, with roughly three quarters as singletons. The chain employs TRBV6-5 and TRBJ2-3; maybe TRBD1 (6 bases). Source material: PBMCs. The clonotype originates from a man in his thirties or forties in good health and CMV-seropositive. CDR3 coding DNA: TGTGCCAGCAGCGCTCAGGGGCCGTCAAATACGCAGTATTTT. This translates into CASSAQGPSNTQYF.